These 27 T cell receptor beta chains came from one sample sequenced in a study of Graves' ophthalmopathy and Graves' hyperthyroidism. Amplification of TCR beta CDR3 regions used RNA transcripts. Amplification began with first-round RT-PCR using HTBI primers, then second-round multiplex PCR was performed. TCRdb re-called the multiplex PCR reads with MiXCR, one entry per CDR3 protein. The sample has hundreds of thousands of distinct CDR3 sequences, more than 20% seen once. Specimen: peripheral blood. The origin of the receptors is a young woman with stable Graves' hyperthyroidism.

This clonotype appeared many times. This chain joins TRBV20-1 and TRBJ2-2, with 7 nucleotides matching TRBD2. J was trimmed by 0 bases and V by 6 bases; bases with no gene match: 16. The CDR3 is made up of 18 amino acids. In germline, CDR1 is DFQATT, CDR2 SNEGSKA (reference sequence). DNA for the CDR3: TGCAGTGCCCCTCGGGGATGGGGAGGGAGAACGAACACCGGGGAGCTGTTTTTT. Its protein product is CSAPRGWGGRTNTGELFF.

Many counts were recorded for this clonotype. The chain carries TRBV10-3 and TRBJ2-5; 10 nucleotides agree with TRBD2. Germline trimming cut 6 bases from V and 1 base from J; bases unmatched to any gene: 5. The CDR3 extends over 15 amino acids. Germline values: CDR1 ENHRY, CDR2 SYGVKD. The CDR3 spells CAISASGGTQETQYF. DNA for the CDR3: TGTGCCATCAGCGCTAGCGGGGGAACCCAAGAGACCCAGTACTTC.

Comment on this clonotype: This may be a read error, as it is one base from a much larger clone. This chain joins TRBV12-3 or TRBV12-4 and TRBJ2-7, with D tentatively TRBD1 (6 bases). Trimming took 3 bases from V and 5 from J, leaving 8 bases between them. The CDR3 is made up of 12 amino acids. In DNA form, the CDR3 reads TGTGCCAGCAGTTTTAACAGGGACGAGCAGTACTTC. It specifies CASSFNRDEQYF.

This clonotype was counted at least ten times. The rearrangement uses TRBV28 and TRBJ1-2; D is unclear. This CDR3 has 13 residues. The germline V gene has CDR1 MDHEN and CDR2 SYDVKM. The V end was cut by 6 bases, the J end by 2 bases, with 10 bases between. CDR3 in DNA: TGTGCCAGCAGGCCAACAGAAAACTATGGCTACACCTTC. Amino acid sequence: CASRPTENYGYTF.

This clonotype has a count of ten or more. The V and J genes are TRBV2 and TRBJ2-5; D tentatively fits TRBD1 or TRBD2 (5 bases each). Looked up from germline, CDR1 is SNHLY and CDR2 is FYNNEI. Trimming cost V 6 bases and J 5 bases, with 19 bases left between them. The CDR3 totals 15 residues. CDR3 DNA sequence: TGTGCCAGCAGGCACCCGGGACGGAGGACTGAGACCCAGTACTTC. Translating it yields CASRHPGRRTETQYF. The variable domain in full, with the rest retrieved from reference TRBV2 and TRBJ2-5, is EPEVTQTPSHQVTQMGQEVILRCVPISNHLYFYWYRQILGQKVEFLVSFYNNEISEKSEIFDDQFSVERPDGSNFTLKIRSTKLEDSAMYFCASRHPGRRTETQYFGPGTRLLVL.

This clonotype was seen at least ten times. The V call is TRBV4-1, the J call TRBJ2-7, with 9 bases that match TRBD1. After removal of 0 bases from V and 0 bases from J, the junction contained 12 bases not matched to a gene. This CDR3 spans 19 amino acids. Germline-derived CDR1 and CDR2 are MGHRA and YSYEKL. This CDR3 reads CASSQEPWDRVLSSYEQYF. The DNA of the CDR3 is TGCGCCAGCAGCCAAGAACCCTGGGACAGGGTCCTAAGCTCCTACGAGCAGTACTTC.

The CDR3 here is CASSSLGTGELFF. CDR3 coding DNA: TGTGCCAGCAGCTCCCTGGGGACCGGGGAGCTGTTTTTT. V gene TRBV7-9 combines with J gene TRBJ2-2; D remains ambiguous. Germline CDR1 is SEHNR and CDR2 is FQNEAQ (reference sequence). Trimming removed 4 bases at V and 5 bases at J, with 8 bases between. This CDR3 comprises 13 residues.

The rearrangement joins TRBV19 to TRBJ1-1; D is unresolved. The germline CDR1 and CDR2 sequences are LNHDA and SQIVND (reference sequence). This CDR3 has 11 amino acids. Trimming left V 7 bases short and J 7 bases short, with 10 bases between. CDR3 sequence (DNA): TGTGCCAGTAAGGCAAGCCTTGAAGCTTTCTTT. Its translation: CASKASLEAFF.

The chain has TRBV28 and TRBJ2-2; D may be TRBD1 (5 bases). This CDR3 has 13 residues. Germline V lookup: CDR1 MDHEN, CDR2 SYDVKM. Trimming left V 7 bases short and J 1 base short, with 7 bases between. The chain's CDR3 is CASKTENTGELFF. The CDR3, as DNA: TGTGCCAGCAAGACAGAGAACACCGGGGAGCTGTTTTTT. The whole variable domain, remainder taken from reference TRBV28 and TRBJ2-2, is DVKVTQSSRYLVKRTGEKVFLECVQDMDHENMFWYRQDPGLGLRLIYFSYDVKMKEKGDIPEGYSVSREKKERFSLILESASTNQTSMYLCASKTENTGELFFGEGSRLTVL.

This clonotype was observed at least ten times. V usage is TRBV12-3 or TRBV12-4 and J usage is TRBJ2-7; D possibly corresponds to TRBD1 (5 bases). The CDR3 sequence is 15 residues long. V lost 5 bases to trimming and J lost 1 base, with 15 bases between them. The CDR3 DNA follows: TGTGCCAGCAGTCCCCCGCCAGGGATTTCCTACGAGCAGTACTTC. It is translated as CASSPPPGISYEQYF.

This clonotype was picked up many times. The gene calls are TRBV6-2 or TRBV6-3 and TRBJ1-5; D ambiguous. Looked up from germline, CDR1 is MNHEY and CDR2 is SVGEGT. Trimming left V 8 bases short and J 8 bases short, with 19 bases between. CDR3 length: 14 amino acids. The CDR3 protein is CASRQGIEMKPQHF. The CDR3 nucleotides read TGTGCCAGCCGCCAAGGGATAGAGATGAAGCCCCAGCATTTT.

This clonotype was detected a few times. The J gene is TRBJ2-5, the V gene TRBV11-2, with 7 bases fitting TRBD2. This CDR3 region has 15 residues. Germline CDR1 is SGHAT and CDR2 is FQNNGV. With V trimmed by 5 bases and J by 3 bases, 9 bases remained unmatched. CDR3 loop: CASSQSLGGEETQYF. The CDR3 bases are TGTGCCAGCAGCCAGTCCCTGGGAGGGGAAGAGACCCAGTACTTC.

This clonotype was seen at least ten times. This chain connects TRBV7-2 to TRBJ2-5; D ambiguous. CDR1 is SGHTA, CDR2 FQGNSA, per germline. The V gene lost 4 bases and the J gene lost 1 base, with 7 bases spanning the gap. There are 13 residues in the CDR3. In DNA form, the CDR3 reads TGTGCCAGCAGCTGGGTTCTCCAAGAGACCCAGTACTTC. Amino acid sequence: CASSWVLQETQYF.

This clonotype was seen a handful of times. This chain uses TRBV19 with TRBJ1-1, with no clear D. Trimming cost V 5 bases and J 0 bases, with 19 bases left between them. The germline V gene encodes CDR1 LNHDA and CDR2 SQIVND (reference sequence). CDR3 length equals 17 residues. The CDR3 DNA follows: TGTGCCAGTAGTTTTACCCTCCTTTGGCGGGTGAACACTGAAGCTTTCTTT. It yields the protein CASSFTLLWRVNTEAFF.

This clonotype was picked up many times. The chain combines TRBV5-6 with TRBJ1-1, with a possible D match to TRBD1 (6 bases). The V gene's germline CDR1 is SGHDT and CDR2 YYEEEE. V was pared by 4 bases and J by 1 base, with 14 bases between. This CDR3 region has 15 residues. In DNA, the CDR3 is TGTGCCAGCAGCCTTACAGGGAGAGGGAACACTGAAGCTTTCTTT. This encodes CASSLTGRGNTEAFF. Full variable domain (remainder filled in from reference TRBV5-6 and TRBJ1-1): DAGVTQSPTHLIKTRGQQVTLRCSPKSGHDTVSWYQQALGQGPQFIFQYYEEEERQRGNFPDRFSGHQFPNYSSELNVNALLLGDSALYLCASSLTGRGNTEAFFGQGTRLTVV.

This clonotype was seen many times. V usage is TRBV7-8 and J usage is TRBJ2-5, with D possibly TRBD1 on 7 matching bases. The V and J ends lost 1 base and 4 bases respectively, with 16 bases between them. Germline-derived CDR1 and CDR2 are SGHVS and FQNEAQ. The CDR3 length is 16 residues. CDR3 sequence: CASSLEPQGGRETQYF. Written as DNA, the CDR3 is TGTGCCAGCAGCTTAGAACCCCAGGGGGGCAGAGAGACCCAGTACTTC.

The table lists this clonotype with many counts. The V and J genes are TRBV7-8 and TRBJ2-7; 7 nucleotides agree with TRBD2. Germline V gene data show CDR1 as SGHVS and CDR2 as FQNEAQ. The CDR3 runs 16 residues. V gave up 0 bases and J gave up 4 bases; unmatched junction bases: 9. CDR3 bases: TGTGCCAGCAGCTTAGCGCGTGGCGGGAGAAGATACGAGCAGTACTTC. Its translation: CASSLARGGRRYEQYF.

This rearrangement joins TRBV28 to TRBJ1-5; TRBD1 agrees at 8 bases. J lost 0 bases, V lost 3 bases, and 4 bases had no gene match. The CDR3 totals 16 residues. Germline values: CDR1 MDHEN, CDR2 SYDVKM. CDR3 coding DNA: TGTGCCAGCAGTTTTTTGACAGGGGATAGCAATCAGCCCCAGCATTTT. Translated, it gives CASSFLTGDSNQPQHF.

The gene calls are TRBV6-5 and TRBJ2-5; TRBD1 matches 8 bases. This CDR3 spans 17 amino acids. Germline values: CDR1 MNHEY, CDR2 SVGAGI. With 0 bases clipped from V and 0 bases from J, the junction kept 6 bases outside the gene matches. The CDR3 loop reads CASSYSKGQEYQETQYF. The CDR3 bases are TGTGCCAGCAGTTACTCGAAGGGACAGGAGTACCAAGAGACCCAGTACTTC.

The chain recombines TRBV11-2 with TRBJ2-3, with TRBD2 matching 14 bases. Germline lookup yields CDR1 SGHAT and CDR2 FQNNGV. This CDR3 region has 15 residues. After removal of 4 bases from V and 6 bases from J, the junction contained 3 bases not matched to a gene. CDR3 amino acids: CASSSGLAGVDTQYF. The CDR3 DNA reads TGTGCCAGCAGCTCGGGACTAGCGGGAGTGGATACGCAGTATTTT.

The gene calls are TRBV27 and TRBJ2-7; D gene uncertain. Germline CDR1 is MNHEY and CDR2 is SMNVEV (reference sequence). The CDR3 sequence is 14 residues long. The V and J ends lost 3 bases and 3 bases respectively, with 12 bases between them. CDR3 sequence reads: CASSLYPRNYEQYF. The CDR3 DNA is TGTGCCAGCAGTTTGTATCCCCGGAACTACGAGCAGTACTTC.

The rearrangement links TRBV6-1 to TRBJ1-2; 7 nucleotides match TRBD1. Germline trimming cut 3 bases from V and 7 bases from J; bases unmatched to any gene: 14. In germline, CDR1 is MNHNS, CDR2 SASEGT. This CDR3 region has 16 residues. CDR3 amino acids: CASSDVGQIELSGYTF. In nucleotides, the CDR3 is TGTGCCAGCAGTGACGTGGGACAGATAGAACTATCTGGCTACACCTTC.

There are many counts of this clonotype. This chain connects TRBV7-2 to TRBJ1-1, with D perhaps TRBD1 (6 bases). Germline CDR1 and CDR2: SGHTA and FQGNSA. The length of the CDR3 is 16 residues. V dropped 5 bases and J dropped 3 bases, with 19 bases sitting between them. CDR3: CASSHPQGGQYTEAFF. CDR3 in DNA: TGTGCCAGCAGCCATCCACAGGGAGGGCAGTACACTGAAGCTTTCTTT.

CDR3 nucleotide sequence: TGCGCCAGCAGCCGGACTAGCGGGGCCGGGACCGGGGAGCTGTTTTTT. Amino acid sequence: CASSRTSGAGTGELFF. This chain joins TRBV5-1 and TRBJ2-2; TRBD2 matches 12 bases. CDR3 size: 16 residues. V lost 4 bases and J lost 5; bases outside the gene matches: 6. Germline V gene data show CDR1 as SGHRS and CDR2 as YFSETQ. Complete variable domain (other parts from reference TRBV5-1 and TRBJ2-2): KAGVTQTPRYLIKTRGQQVTLSCSPISGHRSVSWYQQTPGQGLQFLFEYFSETQRNKGNFPGRFSGRQFSNSRSEMNVSTLELGDSALYLCASSRTSGAGTGELFFGEGSRLTVL.

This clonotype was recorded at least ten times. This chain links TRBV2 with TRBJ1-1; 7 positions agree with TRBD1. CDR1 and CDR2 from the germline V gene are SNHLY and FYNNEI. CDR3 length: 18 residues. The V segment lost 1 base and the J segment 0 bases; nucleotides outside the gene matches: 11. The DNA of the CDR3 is TGTGCCAGCAGTGAAGACATCCCCGGACAGGTGATGAACACTGAAGCTTTCTTT. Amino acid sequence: CASSEDIPGQVMNTEAFF.

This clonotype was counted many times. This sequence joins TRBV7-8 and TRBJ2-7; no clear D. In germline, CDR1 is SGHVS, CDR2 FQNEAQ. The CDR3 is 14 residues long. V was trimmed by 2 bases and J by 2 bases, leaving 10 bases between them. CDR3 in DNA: TGTGCCAGCAGCTTAACAGCTAGAACCTACGAGCAGTACTTC. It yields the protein CASSLTARTYEQYF.

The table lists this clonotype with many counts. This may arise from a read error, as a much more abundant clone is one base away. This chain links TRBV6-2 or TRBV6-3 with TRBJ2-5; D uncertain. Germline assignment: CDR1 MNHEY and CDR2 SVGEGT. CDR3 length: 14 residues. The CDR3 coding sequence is TGTGCCAGCAGGCGACCCCTTCGGCAAGAGACCAAGTACTTC. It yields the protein CASRRPLRQETKYF.